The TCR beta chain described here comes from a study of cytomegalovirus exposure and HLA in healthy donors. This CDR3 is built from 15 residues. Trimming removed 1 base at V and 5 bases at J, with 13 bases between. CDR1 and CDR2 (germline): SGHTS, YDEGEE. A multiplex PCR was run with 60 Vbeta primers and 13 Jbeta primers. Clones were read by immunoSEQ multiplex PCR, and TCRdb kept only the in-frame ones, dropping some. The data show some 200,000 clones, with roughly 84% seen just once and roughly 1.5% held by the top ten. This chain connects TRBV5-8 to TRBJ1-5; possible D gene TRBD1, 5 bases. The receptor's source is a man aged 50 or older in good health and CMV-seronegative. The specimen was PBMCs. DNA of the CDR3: TGTGCCAGCAGCTTGTCAGGCCAGGGCCATCAGCCCCAGCATTTT. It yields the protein CASSLSGQGHQPQHF.